These 2 T cell receptor beta chains share one sample of origin, sequenced in a study of CD8 T cells in Susac syndrome. Roughly 0.45 to 1 ug RNA was reverse transcribed with random hexamers. TCRdb re-called the immunoSEQ multiplex PCR reads through MiXCR, storing one row per CDR3 protein. The sample yields 300,000 to 350,000 distinct CDR3 sequences, roughly nine tenths seen once. The specimen sequenced was CD4+ T cells from PBMCs. Receptor source: a human donor with multiple sclerosis.

This clonotype was seen more than once but under ten times. The V and J genes are TRBV29-1 and TRBJ1-4, with 7 bases that match TRBD1. Germline loops: CDR1 SQVTM, CDR2 ANQGSEA. The V gene end was trimmed by 6 bases and the J gene end by 3 bases; junction bases not matched to a gene: 10. The CDR3 spans 15 residues. CDR3 sequence (DNA): TGCAGCGTCATGAAAGGGGGCGCACCTAATGAAAAACTGTTTTTT. Amino acid sequence: CSVMKGGAPNEKLFF.

This chain joins TRBV12-3 or TRBV12-4 and TRBJ1-6; D is perhaps TRBD1 (6 bases). The CDR3 has 16 residues. Trimming cost V 3 bases and J 4 bases, with 13 bases left between them. The CDR3 protein is CASSFTGRGYNSPLHF. In DNA, the CDR3 is TGTGCCAGCAGTTTTACAGGGAGAGGGTATAATTCACCCCTCCACTTT.